This passage covers 7 T cell receptor beta chains from one sample sequenced in a study of cytomegalovirus exposure and HLA in healthy donors. This PCR relied on a set of 60 Vbeta primers and 13 Jbeta primers. Assay: immunoSEQ multiplex PCR; the TCRdb copy retains only in-frame clones and omits some. The sample shows approximately 150,000 clones, and around 2.4% sits with its ten largest clones. The specimen sequenced was PBMCs. The source of these receptors is a woman between 18 and 30 years old in good health and CMV-seronegative.

The genes are TRBV28 and TRBJ2-3, with 8 bases aligning to TRBD1. Unmatched junction bases numbered 11, after V lost 6 bases and J lost 0 bases. The CDR3 is made up of 17 amino acids. The germline V gene encodes CDR1 MDHEN and CDR2 SYDVKM. The DNA for the CDR3 is TGTGCCAGCAGCGCTCGCAGCTACAGGGGGAGCACAGATACGCAGTATTTT. It translates to CASSARSYRGSTDTQYF.

This chain connects TRBV6-1 to TRBJ2-1; 9 bases match TRBD1. After removal of 3 bases from V and 6 bases from J, the junction contained 3 bases not matched to a gene. Looked up from germline, CDR1 is MNHNS and CDR2 is SASEGT. There are 14 residues in the CDR3. CDR3 region: CASSETTGGNEQFF. The CDR3 DNA is TGTGCCAGCAGTGAGACGACAGGGGGCAATGAGCAGTTCTTC.

The chain is built from TRBV19 and TRBJ2-6, with 7 bases lining up with TRBD1. V was clipped by 5 bases and J by 9 bases; unmatched bases: 4. Germline values: CDR1 LNHDA, CDR2 SQIVND (reference sequence). The CDR3 sequence is 13 residues long. CDR3 protein: CASSSTGLNVLTF. CDR3 bases: TGTGCCAGTAGTTCGACAGGGCTCAACGTCCTGACTTTC.

The chain employs TRBV27 and TRBJ2-7, with 14 nucleotides matching TRBD2. Germline lookup yields CDR1 MNHEY and CDR2 SMNVEV (reference sequence). V dropped 5 bases and J dropped 2; count of bases not matched to a gene: 5. The CDR3 spans 16 residues. The CDR3 is CASSSWTSGRTYEQYF. In DNA, the CDR3 is TGTGCCAGCAGTAGTTGGACTAGCGGGAGGACCTACGAGCAGTACTTC.

The genes are TRBV7-3 and TRBJ2-7; 10 bases match TRBD2. The junction had 16 bases not matched to a gene; V was cut back by 1 base and J by 7 bases. Germline CDR1 is SGHTA and CDR2 is FQGTGA. The CDR3 loop spans 18 amino acids. The CDR3 coding sequence is TGTGCCAGCAGCTTAAGAGGTAGCGGGAGGCCTCGTAATCAAGAGCAGTACGTC. This translates into CASSLRGSGRPRNQEQYV.

The J gene is TRBJ1-1, the V gene TRBV7-8, with D possibly being TRBD1 (5 bases). V dropped 9 bases and J dropped 11 bases, with 19 bases sitting between them. Germline V lookup: CDR1 SGHVS, CDR2 FQNEAQ. This CDR3 contains 12 residues. CDR3 residues: CARRPKGYSAFF. The CDR3 DNA follows: TGTGCCAGGAGACCTAAGGGGTATTCGGCTTTCTTT.

The chain recombines TRBV11-3 with TRBJ2-1; TRBD2 might be the D (6 bases). V was trimmed by 5 bases and J by 6 bases, leaving 20 bases between them. The CDR3 contains 16 residues. Germline CDR1 is SGHNT and CDR2 is YENEEA. The CDR3 here is CASSNVRGARGNEQFF. CDR3 bases: TGTGCCAGCAGCAACGTCCGCGGGGCGCGGGGCAATGAGCAGTTCTTC.